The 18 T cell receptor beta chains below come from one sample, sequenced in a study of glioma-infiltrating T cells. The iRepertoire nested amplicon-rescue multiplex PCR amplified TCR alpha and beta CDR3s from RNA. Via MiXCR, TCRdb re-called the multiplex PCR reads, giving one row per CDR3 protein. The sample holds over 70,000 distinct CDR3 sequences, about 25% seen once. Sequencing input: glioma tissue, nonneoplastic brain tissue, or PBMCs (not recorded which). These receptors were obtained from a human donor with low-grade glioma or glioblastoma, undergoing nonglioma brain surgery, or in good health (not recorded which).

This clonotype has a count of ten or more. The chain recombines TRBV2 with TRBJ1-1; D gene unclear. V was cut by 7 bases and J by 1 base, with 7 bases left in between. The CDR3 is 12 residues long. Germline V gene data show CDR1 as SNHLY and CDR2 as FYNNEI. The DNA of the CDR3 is TGTGCCAGCAAACGGGGGAACACTGAAGCTTTCTTT. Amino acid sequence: CASKRGNTEAFF. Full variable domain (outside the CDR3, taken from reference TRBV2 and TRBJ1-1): EPEVTQTPSHQVTQMGQEVILRCVPISNHLYFYWYRQILGQKVEFLVSFYNNEISEKSEIFDDQFSVERPDGSNFTLKIRSTKLEDSAMYFCASKRGNTEAFFGQGTRLTVV.

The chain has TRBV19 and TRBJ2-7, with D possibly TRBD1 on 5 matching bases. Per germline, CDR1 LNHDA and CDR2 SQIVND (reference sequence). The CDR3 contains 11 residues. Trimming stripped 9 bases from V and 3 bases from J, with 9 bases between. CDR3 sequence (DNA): TGTGCCAGCCCCGACAGCTACGAGCAGTACTTC. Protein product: CASPDSYEQYF.

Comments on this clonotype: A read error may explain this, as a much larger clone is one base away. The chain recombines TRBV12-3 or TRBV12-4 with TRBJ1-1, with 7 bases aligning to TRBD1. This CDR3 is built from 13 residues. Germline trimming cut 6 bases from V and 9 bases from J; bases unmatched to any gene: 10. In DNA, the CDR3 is TGTGCCAGCAGGACAGGGTGGGGGACTAAAGCTTTCTTT. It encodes CASRTGWGTKAFF.

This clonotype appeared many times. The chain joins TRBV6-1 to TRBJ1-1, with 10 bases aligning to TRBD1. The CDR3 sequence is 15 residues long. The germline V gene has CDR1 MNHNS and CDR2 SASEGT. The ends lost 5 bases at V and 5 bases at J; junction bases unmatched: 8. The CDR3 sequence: CASSSTGTGVTEAFF. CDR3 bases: TGTGCCAGCAGTTCTACGGGGACAGGGGTTACTGAAGCTTTCTTT.

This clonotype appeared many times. The CDR3 DNA reads TGTGCCAGCTATAGGACAGGGTCGGCTCTGTTTTTT. Protein sequence: CASYRTGSALFF. The genes are TRBV2 and TRBJ1-4, with TRBD1 matching over 8 bases. Per the germline V gene, CDR1 is SNHLY and CDR2 is FYNNEI. The length of the CDR3 is 12 residues. Trimming at V came to 8 bases and at J to 14 bases, leaving 10 bases not matched to a gene.

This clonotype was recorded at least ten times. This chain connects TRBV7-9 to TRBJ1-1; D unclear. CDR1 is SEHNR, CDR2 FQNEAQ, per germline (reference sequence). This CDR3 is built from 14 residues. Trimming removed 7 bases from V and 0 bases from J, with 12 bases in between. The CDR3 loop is CASTRVAMNTEAFF. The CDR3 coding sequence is TGTGCCAGCACCCGAGTGGCAATGAACACTGAAGCTTTCTTT.

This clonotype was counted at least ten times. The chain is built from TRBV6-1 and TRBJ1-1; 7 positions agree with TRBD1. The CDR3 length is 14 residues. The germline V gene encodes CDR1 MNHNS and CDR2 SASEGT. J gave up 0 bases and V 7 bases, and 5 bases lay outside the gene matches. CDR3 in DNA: TGTGCCAGCATTAGGACAGGTGTGAACACTGAAGCTTTCTTT. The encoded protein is CASIRTGVNTEAFF.

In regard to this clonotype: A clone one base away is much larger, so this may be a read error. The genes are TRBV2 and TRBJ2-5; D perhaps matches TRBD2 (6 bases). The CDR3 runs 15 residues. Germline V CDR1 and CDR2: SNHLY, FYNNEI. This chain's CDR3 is CASSEGEANQETQHF. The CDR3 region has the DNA TGTGCCAGCAGTGAGGGGGAGGCGAACCAAGAGACCCAGCACTTC.

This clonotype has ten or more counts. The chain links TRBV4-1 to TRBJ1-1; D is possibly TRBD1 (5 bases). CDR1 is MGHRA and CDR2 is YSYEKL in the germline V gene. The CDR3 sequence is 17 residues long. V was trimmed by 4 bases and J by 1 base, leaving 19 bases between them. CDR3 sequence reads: CASSPLKGAARNTEAFF. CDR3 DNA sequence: TGCGCCAGCAGCCCTCTCAAAGGGGCTGCGAGGAACACTGAAGCTTTCTTT.

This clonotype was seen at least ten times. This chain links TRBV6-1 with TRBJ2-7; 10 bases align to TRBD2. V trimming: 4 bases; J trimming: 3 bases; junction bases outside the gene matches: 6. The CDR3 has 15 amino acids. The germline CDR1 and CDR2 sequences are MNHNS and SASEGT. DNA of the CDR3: TGTGCCAGCAGTGGGTGGCTAGCGGGAGACTACGAGCAGTACTTC. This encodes CASSGWLAGDYEQYF.

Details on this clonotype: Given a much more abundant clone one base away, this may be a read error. The CDR3 nucleotides are TGTGCCAGCGGCTTAGTGGGTCGGGAAAACTATGGCTACACCTTC. Translating it yields CASGLVGRENYGYTF. The chain has TRBV7-8 and TRBJ1-2, with no clear D. This CDR3 is 15 amino acids long. CDR1 SGHVS and CDR2 FQNEAQ come from the germline V gene.

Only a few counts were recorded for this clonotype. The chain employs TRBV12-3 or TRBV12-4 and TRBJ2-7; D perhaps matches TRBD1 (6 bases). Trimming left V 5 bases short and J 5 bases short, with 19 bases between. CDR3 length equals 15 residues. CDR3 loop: CASSLNLARGNEQYF. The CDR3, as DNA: TGTGCCAGCAGTCTCAACCTCGCCAGGGGCAACGAGCAGTACTTC.

The CDR3 here is CASGLRGPTDTQYF. The CDR3 DNA sequence: TGTGCTAGTGGTTTGCGAGGCCCCACAGATACGCAGTATTTT. This sequence joins TRBV12-5 and TRBJ2-3; D is undetermined. V lost 2 bases, J lost 2 bases, and 8 bases lay in between. The CDR3 loop spans 14 amino acids. Germline CDR1 and CDR2: LGHNT and FRNRAP.

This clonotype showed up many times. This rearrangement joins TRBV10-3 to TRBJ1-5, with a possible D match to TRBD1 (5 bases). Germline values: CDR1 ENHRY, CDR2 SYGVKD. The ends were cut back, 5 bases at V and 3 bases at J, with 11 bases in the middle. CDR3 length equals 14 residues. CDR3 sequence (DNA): TGTGCCATCAGTCGAGACAGCTCCAATCAGCCCCAGCATTTT. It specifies CAISRDSSNQPQHF.

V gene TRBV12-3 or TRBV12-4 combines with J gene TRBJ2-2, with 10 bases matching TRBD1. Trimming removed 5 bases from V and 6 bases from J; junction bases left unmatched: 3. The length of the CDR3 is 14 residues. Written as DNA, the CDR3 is TGTGCCAGCAGTCCTGGGACAGGGGCCGGGGAGCTGTTTTTT. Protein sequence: CASSPGTGAGELFF.

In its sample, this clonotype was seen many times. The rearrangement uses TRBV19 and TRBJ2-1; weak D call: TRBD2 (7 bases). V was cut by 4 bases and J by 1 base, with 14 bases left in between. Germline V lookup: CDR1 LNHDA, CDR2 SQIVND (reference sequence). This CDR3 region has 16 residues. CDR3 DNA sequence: TGTGCCAGTAGTAGCCGGGGGGCAGTTTCCTACAATGAGCAGTTCTTC. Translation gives CASSSRGAVSYNEQFF.

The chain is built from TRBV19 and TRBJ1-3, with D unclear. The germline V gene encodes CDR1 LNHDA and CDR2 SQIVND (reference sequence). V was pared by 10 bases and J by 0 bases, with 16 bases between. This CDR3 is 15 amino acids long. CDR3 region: CATTANLISGNTIYF. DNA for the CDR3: TGTGCCACCACAGCAAACCTCATCTCTGGAAACACCATATATTTT.

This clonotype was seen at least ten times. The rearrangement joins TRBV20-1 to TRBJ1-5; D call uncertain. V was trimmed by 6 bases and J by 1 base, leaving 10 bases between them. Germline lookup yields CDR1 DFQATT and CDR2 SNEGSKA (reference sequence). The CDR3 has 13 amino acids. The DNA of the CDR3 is TGCAGTGCGGCCCTGGACAGCAATCAGCCCCAGCATTTT. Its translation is CSAALDSNQPQHF.